This TCR beta chain was captured in a study of PD-1 blockade in mismatch repair-deficient tumors. At the level of the study: Enrolled about 2012-2017, patients had progressing, pretreated mismatch repair-deficient cancers of about a dozen types.

The assay was immunoSEQ multiplex PCR, and TCRdb's table has in-frame clones only and misses some. The sample has under 50,000 clones, around four fifths seen once. This CDR3 is built from 13 residues. The V gene end was trimmed by 2 bases and the J gene end by 14 bases; junction bases not matched to a gene: 9. Germline loops: CDR1 SEHNR, CDR2 FQNEAQ (reference sequence). Turning to this clone: Its antigen is as yet unknown.

Study findings and constraints: Tumor-resident clones, often undetectable pretreatment in blood, expanded then contracted after pembrolizumab.

The receptor's source is an adult with mismatch repair-deficient cancer. The source was PBMCs, collected about 40 weeks after starting pembrolizumab. The genes are TRBV7-9 and TRBJ2-1; the match to TRBD2 covers 7 bases. As DNA, the CDR3 is TGTGCCAGCAGCTTAATGGCGGGAGATTTGAAGTTCTTC. It is translated as CASSLMAGDLKFF.